The sequence of this T cell receptor beta chain was determined in a study of cytomegalovirus exposure and HLA in healthy donors. Study overall: Early on, a data release was issued that held approximately 92 million unique TCRs from HLA-typed donors.

Study-wide findings and caveats: The investigators catalogued some 150 TCR beta chains as cytomegalovirus-associated.

The CDR3 sequence is 14 residues long. Per germline, CDR1 SGHRS and CDR2 YFSETQ. V lost 4 bases to trimming and J lost 4 bases, with 11 bases between them. It was with 60 Vbeta and 13 Jbeta primers that the PCR ran. The method was immunoSEQ multiplex PCR; TCRdb's version includes in-frame clones alone and lacks a portion of them. Of about 140,000 clones in the sample, around four fifths were seen once. With regard to this clone: The antigen is not known.

The origin of this receptor is a woman in her thirties or forties in good health and CMV-seronegative. The sequencing input was PBMCs. The chain carries TRBV5-1 and TRBJ2-2; unclear D gene. DNA for the CDR3: TGCGCCAGCAGCCCACGACTTAGCACCGGGGAGCTGTTTTTT. Translating it yields CASSPRLSTGELFF. Variable domain in full (rest from reference TRBV5-1 and TRBJ2-2): KAGVTQTPRYLIKTRGQQVTLSCSPISGHRSVSWYQQTPGQGLQFLFEYFSETQRNKGNFPGRFSGRQFSNSRSEMNVSTLELGDSALYLCASSPRLSTGELFFGEGSRLTVL.